This TCR beta chain derives from a study of blood T cell repertoires in COVID-19. Looking at the study overall: Sites in the United States, Italy and Spain provided acute and convalescent COVID-19 samples. The cDNA or gDNA used as material had been derived from T cells, B-cell-depleted T cells, or PBMCs.

The V end was cut by 8 bases, the J end by 9 bases, with 17 bases between. Germline V gene data show CDR1 as MNHEY and CDR2 as SVGAGI. The CDR3 runs 12 residues. Original analysis: Amplification with reference gene primers provided the estimates of nucleated cell counts. Some clones are missing from TCRdb's copy, which holds only in-frame ones; the method was immunoSEQ multiplex PCR. V and J calls and clone size are as listed in that table; D and trimming were resolved from the DNA. The sample lists around 43,000 clones, 70% to 80% seen once, with 15% to 20% in the top ten. By its share, this clone is medium-sized.

The sample comprised peripheral blood. This chain links TRBV6-5 with TRBJ2-7; possible D gene TRBD2, 6 bases. This sequence was found in a man aged 65-85 years with acute or convalescent COVID-19. The CDR3 nucleotides read TGTGCCAGCCATTCACCGGGGGTCCCGCAGTACTTC. This sequence encodes CASHSPGVPQYF.